This T cell receptor beta chain was captured in a study of blood T cell repertoires in COVID-19. As for the study in general: PBMCs, B-cell-depleted T cells, or T cells were the source of the cDNA or gDNA that made up the material.

The CDR3 sequence is 15 residues long. The V end lost 3 bases, the J end lost 2 bases, and 13 bases lay between the germline ends. Germline V gene lookup returns CDR1 MGHRA and CDR2 YSYEKL. Methods used by the authors: Scientists estimated how many nucleated cells there were by amplifying reference gene primers. Some clones are missing from TCRdb's copy, which holds only in-frame ones; the method was immunoSEQ multiplex PCR. D and trimming come from the DNA, and the V and J calls and clone size come from that table. The sample lists some 81,000 clones, over 90% occurring once. Input material: peripheral blood. The clonotype comes from a human donor with active COVID-19. The donor label of this sample is uncertain. The chain recombines TRBV4-1 with TRBJ1-1, with a tentative D call TRBD1 (6 bases). The CDR3 sequence is CASSQAGTHNTEAFF. CDR3 coding DNA: TGCGCCAGCAGCCAGGCTGGGACACACAACACTGAAGCTTTCTTT.